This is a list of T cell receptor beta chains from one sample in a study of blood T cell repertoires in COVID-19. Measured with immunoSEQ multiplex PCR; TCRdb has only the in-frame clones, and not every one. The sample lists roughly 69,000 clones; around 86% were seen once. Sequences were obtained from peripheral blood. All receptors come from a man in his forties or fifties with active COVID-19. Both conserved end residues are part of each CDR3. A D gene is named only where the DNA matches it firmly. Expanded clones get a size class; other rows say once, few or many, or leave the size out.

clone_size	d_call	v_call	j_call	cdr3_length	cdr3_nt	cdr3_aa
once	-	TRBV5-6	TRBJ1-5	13	TGTGCCAGCAGCCTCGGGGTCAATCAGCCCCAGCATTTT	CASSLGVNQPQHF
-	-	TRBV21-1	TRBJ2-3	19	TGTGCCAGCAGCAAAGTAGGCGGGACAGGTCTGTGGGGCGCAGATACGCAGTATTTT	CASSKVGGTGLWGADTQYF
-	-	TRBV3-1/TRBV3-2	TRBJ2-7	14	TGTGCCAGCAGCCAAGGTCACACCAGCTACGAGCAGTACTTC	CASSQGHTSYEQYF
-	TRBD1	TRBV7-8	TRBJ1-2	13	TGTGCCAGCAGCTCGGACAGGGTGGTTGGCTACACCTTC	CASSSDRVVGYTF
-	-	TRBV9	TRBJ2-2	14	TGTGCCAGCAGCGTAACAACGAACACCGGGGAGCTGTTTTTT	CASSVTTNTGELFF
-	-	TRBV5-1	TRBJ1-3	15	TGCGCCAGCAGCTTGGTTGAGGCTTCTGGAAACACCATATATTTT	CASSLVEASGNTIYF
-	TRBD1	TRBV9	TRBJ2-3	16	TGTGCCAGCAGCTTGAGGACAGGGGGTAGCACAGATACGCAGTATTTT	CASSLRTGGSTDTQYF
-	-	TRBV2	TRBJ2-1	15	TGTGCCAGCAGTGAATTGGGAGTGGCCTACAATGAGCAGTTCTTC	CASSELGVAYNEQFF
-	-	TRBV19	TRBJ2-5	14	TGTGCCAGTAGTACAGTGGACAGCCAAGAGACCCAGTACTTC	CASSTVDSQETQYF
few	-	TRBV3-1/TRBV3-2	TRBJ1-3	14	TGTGCCAGCAGCCAACAGGGCTCTGGAAACACCATATATTTT	CASSQQGSGNTIYF
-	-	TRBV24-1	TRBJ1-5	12	TGTGCCACCAGTGATGGCCCCCAGCCCCAGCATTTT	CATSDGPQPQHF
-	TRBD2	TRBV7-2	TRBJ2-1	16	TGTGCCAGCAGCCACCGTAATAGCGGGGGGGTCAATGAGCAGTTCTTC	CASSHRNSGGVNEQFF
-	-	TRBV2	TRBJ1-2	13	TGTGCCAGCAGTCCTGACAGCGTCGGGGGCTACACCTTC	CASSPDSVGGYTF
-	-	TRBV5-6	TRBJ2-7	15	TGTGCCAGCAGCTTCTTGAGCCCCCCAGGTTACGAGCAGTACTTC	CASSFLSPPGYEQYF
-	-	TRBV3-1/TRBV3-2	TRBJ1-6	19	TGTGCCAGCAGCCAAGACCGTATGGACAGCCCCGTTTATAATTCACCCCTCCACTTT	CASSQDRMDSPVYNSPLHF
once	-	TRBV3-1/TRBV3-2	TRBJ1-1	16	TGTGCCAGCAGCCAAGAGGCAGGGCCACCAAGGACTGAAGCTTTCTTT	CASSQEAGPPRTEAFF
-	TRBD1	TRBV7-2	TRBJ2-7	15	TGTGCCAGCAGCTGGGGCGGGACAGGGTCCTACGAGCAGTACTTC	CASSWGGTGSYEQYF
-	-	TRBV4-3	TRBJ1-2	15	TGCGCCAGCAGCCAATCCCGGCGGACTAACTATGGCTACACCTTC	CASSQSRRTNYGYTF
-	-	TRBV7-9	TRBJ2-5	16	TGTGCCAGCAGCTTAAGAAGCGGCGACTTCCAAGAGACCCAGTACTTC	CASSLRSGDFQETQYF
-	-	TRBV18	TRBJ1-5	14	TGTGCCAGCTCAGAGACAAGGAGCAATCAGCCCCAGCATTTT	CASSETRSNQPQHF